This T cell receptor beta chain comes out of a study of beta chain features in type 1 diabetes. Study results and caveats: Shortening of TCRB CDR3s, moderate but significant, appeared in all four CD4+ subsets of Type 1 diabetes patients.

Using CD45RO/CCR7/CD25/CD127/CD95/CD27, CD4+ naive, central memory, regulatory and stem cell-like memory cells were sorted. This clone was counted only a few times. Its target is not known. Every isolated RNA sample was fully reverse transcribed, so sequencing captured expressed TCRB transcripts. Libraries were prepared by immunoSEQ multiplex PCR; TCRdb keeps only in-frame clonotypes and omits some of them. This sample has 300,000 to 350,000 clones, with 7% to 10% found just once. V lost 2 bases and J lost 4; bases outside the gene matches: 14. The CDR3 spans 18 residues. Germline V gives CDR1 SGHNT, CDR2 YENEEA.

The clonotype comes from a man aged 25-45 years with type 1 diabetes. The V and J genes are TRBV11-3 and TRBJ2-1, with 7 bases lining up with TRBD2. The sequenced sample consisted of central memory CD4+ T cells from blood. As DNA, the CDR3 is TGTGCCAGCAGCTTACACTCTGGAGTGGCGGGGGAATACAATGAGCAGTTCTTC. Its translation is CASSLHSGVAGEYNEQFF.